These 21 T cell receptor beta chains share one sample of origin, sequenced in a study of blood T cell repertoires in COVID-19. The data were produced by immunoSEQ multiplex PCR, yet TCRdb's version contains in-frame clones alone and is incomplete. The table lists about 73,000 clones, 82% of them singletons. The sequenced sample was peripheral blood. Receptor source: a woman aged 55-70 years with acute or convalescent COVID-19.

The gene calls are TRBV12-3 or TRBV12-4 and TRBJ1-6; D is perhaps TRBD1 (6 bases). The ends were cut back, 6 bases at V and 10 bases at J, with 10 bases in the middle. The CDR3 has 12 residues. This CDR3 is CASRNRDSPLHF. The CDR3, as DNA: TGTGCCAGCAGGAACAGGGACTCACCCCTCCACTTT.

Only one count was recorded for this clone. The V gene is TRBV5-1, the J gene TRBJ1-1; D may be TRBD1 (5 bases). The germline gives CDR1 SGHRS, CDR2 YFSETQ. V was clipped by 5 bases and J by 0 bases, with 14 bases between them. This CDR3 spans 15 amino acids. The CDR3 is CASSSMGGMNTEAFF. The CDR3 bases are TGCGCCAGCAGTTCCATGGGGGGAATGAACACTGAAGCTTTCTTT. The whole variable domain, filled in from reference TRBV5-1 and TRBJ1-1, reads KAGVTQTPRYLIKTRGQQVTLSCSPISGHRSVSWYQQTPGQGLQFLFEYFSETQRNKGNFPGRFSGRQFSNSRSEMNVSTLELGDSALYLCASSSMGGMNTEAFFGQGTRLTVV.

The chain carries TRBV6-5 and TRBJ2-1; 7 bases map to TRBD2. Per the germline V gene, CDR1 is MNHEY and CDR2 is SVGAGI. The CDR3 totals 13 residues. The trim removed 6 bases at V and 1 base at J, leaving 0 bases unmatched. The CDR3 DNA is TGTGCCAGCAGACTAGCGTCCTACAATGAGCAGTTCTTC. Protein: CASRLASYNEQFF.

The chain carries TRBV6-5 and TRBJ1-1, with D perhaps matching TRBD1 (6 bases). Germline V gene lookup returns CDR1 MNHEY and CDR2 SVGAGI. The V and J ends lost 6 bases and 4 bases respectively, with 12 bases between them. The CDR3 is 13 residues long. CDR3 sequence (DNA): TGTGCCAGCAGCCTAACAGGGAGCACTGAAGCTTTCTTT. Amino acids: CASSLTGSTEAFF.

The CDR3 reads CAWSRRQYNEKLFF. CDR3 nucleotides: TGTGCCTGGAGTCGCCGACAGTATAATGAAAAACTGTTTTTT. V usage is TRBV30 and J usage is TRBJ1-4, with D possibly matching TRBD1 (5 bases). CDR3 length: 14 amino acids. V was trimmed by 2 bases and J by 4 bases, leaving 11 bases between them. Germline assignment: CDR1 GTSNPN and CDR2 SVGIG (reference sequence).

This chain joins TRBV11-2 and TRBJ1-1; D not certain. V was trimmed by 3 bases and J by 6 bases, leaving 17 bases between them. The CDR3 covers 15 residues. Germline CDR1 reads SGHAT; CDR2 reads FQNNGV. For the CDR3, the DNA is TGTGCCAGCAGCTTCCCTTCCAAAAGAGGCGCTGAAGCTTTCTTT. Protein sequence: CASSFPSKRGAEAFF.

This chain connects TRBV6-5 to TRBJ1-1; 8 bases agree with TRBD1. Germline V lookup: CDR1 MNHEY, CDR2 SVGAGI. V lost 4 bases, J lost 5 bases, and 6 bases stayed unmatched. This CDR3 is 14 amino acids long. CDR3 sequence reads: CASSFGQGGTEAFF. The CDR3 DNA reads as TGTGCCAGCAGTTTCGGACAGGGTGGGACTGAAGCTTTCTTT.

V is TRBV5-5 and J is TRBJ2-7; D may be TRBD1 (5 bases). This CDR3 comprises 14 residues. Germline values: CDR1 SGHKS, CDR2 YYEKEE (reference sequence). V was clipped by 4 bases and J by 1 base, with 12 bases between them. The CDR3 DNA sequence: TGTGCCAGCAGCCCGGAAGGGGTTTCCTACGAGCAGTACTTC. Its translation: CASSPEGVSYEQYF.

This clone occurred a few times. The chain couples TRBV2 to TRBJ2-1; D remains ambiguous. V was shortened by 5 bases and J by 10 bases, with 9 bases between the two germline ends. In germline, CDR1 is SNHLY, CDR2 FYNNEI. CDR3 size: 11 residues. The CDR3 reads CASSFMREQFF. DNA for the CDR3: TGTGCCAGCAGTTTTATGAGGGAGCAGTTCTTC.

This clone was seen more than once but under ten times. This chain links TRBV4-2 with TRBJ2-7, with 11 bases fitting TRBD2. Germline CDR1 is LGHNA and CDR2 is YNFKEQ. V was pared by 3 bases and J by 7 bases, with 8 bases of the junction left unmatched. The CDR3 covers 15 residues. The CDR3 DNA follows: TGTGCCAGCAGCCATAGGCTAGCGGGAGGATATGAGCAGTACTTC. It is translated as CASSHRLAGGYEQYF.

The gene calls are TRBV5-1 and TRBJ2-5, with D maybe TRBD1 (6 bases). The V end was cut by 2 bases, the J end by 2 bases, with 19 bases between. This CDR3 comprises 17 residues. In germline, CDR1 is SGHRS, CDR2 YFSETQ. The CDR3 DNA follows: TGCGCCAGCAGCTTAGGGGGACGGCTTTCCCCACAAGAGACCCAGTACTTC. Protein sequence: CASSLGGRLSPQETQYF.

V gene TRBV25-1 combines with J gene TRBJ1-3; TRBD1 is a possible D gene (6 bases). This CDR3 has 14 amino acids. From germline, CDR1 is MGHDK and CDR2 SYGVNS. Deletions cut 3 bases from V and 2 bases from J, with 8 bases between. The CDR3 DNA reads TGTGCCAGCAGTGAGGCAGGGGCTGGAAACACCATATATTTT. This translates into CASSEAGAGNTIYF.

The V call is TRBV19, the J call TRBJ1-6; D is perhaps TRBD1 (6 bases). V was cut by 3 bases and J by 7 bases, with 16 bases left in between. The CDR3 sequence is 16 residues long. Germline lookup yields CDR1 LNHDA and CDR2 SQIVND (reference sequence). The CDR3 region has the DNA TGTGCCAGTAGTATCGGCAGACAGGCCCTAAATTCACCCCTCCACTTT. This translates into CASSIGRQALNSPLHF.

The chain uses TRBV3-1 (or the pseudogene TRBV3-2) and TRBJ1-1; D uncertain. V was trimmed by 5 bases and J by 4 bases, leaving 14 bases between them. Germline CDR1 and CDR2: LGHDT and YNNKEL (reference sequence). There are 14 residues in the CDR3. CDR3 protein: CASSENSATTEAFF. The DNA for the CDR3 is TGTGCCAGCAGCGAAAATAGTGCTACCACTGAAGCTTTCTTT.

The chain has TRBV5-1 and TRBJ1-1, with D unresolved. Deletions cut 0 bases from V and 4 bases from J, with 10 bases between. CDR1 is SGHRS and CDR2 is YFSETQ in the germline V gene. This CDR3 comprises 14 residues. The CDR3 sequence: CASSLAGVGTEAFF. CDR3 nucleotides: TGCGCCAGCAGCTTGGCCGGGGTCGGCACTGAAGCTTTCTTT.

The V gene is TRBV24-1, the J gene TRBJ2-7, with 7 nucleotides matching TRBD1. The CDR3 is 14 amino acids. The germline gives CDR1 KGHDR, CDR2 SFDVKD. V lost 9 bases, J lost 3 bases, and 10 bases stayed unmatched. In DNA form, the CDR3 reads TGTGCCACCCAACAGGTGGGGACAGACTACGAGCAGTACTTC. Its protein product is CATQQVGTDYEQYF.

The CDR3, as DNA: TGTGCCTGGAGCCCCCCGGGACTAGCCTCCTACGAGCAGTACTTC. Amino acid sequence: CAWSPPGLASYEQYF. The chain couples TRBV30 to TRBJ2-7; TRBD2 aligns across 9 bases. CDR1 is GTSNPN and CDR2 is SVGIG in the germline V gene (reference sequence). The CDR3 totals 15 residues. With V trimmed by 3 bases and J by 0 bases, 6 bases remained unmatched.

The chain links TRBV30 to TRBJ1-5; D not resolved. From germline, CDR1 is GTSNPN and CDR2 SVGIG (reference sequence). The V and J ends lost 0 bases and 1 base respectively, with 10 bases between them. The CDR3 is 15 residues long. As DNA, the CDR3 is TGTGCCTGGAGTGTACAAGGCAGGAGCAATCAGCCCCAGCATTTT. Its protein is CAWSVQGRSNQPQHF.

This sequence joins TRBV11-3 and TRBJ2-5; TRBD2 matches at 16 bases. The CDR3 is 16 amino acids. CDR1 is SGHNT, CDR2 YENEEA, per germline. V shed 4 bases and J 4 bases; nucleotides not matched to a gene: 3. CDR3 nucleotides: TGTGCCAGCAGCTCGGGACTAGCGGGGGGGCCAGAGACCCAGTACTTC. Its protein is CASSSGLAGGPETQYF. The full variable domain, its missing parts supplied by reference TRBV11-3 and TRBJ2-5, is EAGVVQSPRYKIIEKKQPVAFWCNPISGHNTLYWYLQNLGQGPELLIRYENEEAVDDSQLPKDRFSAERLKGVDSTLKIQPAELGDSAVYLCASSSGLAGGPETQYFGPGTRLLVL.

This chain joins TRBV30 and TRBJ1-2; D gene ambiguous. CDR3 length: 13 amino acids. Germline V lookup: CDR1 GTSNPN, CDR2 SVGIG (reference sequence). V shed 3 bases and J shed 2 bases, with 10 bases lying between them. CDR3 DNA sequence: TGTGCCTGGAGGGAACAGCCAAACTATGGCTACACCTTC. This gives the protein CAWREQPNYGYTF.

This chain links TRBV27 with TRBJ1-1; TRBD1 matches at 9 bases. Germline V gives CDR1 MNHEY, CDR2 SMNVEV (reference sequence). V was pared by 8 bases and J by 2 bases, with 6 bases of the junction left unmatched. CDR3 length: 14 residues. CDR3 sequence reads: CASYRTGVNTEAFF. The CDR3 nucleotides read TGTGCCAGCTACCGGACAGGGGTTAACACTGAAGCTTTCTTT.